Shown below are 27 T cell receptor beta chains from a single sample sequenced in a study of cytomegalovirus exposure and HLA in healthy donors. PCR used 60 Vbeta primers and 13 Jbeta primers. TCRdb's copy holds only in-frame clones and misses some; the assay was immunoSEQ multiplex PCR. Of about 110,000 clones detected, about 70% appear once; the ten largest clones hold 0.87%. Material: PBMCs. These receptors were collected from a woman younger than 45 in good health and CMV-seronegative.

The chain has TRBV7-9 and TRBJ1-6; D gene unclear. CDR1 and CDR2 from the germline V gene are SEHNR and FQNEAQ (reference sequence). The CDR3 is made up of 15 amino acids. The V end was cut by 2 bases, the J end by 8 bases, with 13 bases between. The CDR3 loop is CASSLSTSGDSPLHF. CDR3 coding DNA: TGTGCCAGCAGCTTATCGACTTCGGGTGATTCACCCCTCCACTTT.

The gene calls are TRBV18 and TRBJ1-1; D call uncertain. Germline V gives CDR1 KGHSH, CDR2 LQKENI. The CDR3 covers 14 residues. With 1 base removed from V and 1 base from J, the gap between germline ends came to 7 bases. Written as DNA, the CDR3 is TGTGCCAGCTCACCACTTAGTGAGAACACTGAAGCTTTCTTT. Translated, it gives CASSPLSENTEAFF. The full variable domain, with the rest looked up from reference TRBV18 and TRBJ1-1, is NAGVMQNPRHLVRRRGQEARLRCSPMKGHSHVYWYRQLPEEGLKFMVYLQKENIIDESGMPKERFSAEFPKEGPSILRIQQVVRGDSAAYFCASSPLSENTEAFFGQGTRLTVV.

This chain connects TRBV29-1 to TRBJ1-1; D is ambiguous. Germline V gene data show CDR1 as SQVTM and CDR2 as ANQGSEA. Trimming took off 7 bases at V and 8 bases at J, with 8 bases between the two ends. The CDR3 has 9 amino acids. Here the CDR3 DNA reads TGCAGCGCTGGGCTCGAAGCTTTCTTT. Its protein product is CSAGLEAFF.

The rearrangement joins TRBV30 to TRBJ2-1; TRBD2 agrees at 12 bases. Germline assignment: CDR1 GTSNPN and CDR2 SVGIG (reference sequence). The CDR3 is 14 amino acids. V dropped 5 bases and J dropped 14; count of bases not matched to a gene: 13. For the CDR3, the DNA is TGTGCCTGGGGAGAGGGACTAGCGGGCATAAAGGAGTTCTTC. This sequence encodes CAWGEGLAGIKEFF.

The CDR3 is CASSFLGQGAYGYTF. Written as DNA, the CDR3 is TGTGCCAGCAGCTTCTTGGGACAGGGTGCCTATGGCTACACCTTC. The rearrangement joins TRBV11-3 to TRBJ1-2, with 9 bases aligning to TRBD1. Germline assignment: CDR1 SGHNT and CDR2 YENEEA. The junction had 6 bases not matched to a gene; V was cut back by 3 bases and J by 4 bases. The CDR3 is made up of 15 amino acids.

The CDR3 DNA follows: TGTGCCAGCAGTGGGGGGGAAACCAATGAGCAGTTCTTC. This gives the protein CASSGGETNEQFF. The chain combines TRBV6-1 with TRBJ2-1, with a possible D match to TRBD2 (6 bases). The CDR3 covers 13 residues. The V and J ends lost 4 bases and 6 bases respectively, with 10 bases between them. The germline V gene has CDR1 MNHNS and CDR2 SASEGT.

V usage is TRBV19 and J usage is TRBJ1-2, with D perhaps matching TRBD1 (6 bases). Trimming removed 0 bases at V and 2 bases at J, with 7 bases between. CDR1 and CDR2 (germline): LNHDA, SQIVND (reference sequence). The CDR3 contains 14 residues. The DNA for the CDR3 is TGTGCCAGTAGTATAGAGGACAGCAACTATGGCTACACCTTC. Its translation: CASSIEDSNYGYTF.

The rearrangement links TRBV6-1 to TRBJ1-1; D is undetermined. Trimming pared 4 bases from V and 2 bases from J, leaving 17 bases between. The CDR3 runs to 16 residues. Germline V gives CDR1 MNHNS, CDR2 SASEGT. Written as DNA, the CDR3 is TGTGCCAGCAGTGTCGATACCGGGTCTCCAAACACTGAAGCTTTCTTT. Translated: CASSVDTGSPNTEAFF.

This rearrangement joins TRBV30 to TRBJ1-2; 9 bases match TRBD1. Trimming removed 2 bases from V and 8 bases from J; junction bases left unmatched: 6. Looked up from germline, CDR1 is GTSNPN and CDR2 is SVGIG (reference sequence). This CDR3 contains 13 residues. CDR3 nucleotides: TGTGCCTGGAGTCACACAGGGGGCGGGGGCTACACCTTC. Translating gives CAWSHTGGGGYTF.

This clone was observed a few times. The chain carries TRBV6-4 and TRBJ1-1, with D possibly matching TRBD1 (6 bases). The CDR3 has 14 amino acids. V lost 8 bases and J lost 1, with 14 bases in between. The germline gives CDR1 MRHNA, CDR2 SNTAGT. CDR3 nucleotides: TGTGCCAGCCGCCTACAGGGTGAGAACACTGAAGCTTTCTTT. Its translation: CASRLQGENTEAFF.

This chain uses TRBV10-3 with TRBJ1-1; 7 bases map to TRBD1. CDR3 length: 12 amino acids. Germline CDR1 reads ENHRY; CDR2 reads SYGVKD. The V and J ends lost 10 bases and 11 bases, in that order; junction bases with no gene match: 13. The CDR3 nucleotides read TGTGCCACCTCGACAGGGAGGTGGGATGCTTTCTTT. It specifies CATSTGRWDAFF.

The CDR3 nucleotides are TGTGCCAGCAGGTACAGGGCTAACAATGAGCAGTTCTTC. It encodes CASRYRANNEQFF. V gene TRBV27 combines with J gene TRBJ2-1; weak D call: TRBD1 (6 bases). Deletions cut 6 bases from V and 5 bases from J, with 11 bases between. This CDR3 spans 13 amino acids. Germline V gives CDR1 MNHEY, CDR2 SMNVEV (reference sequence).

The count of this clone is one. The J gene is TRBJ2-2, the V gene TRBV30; TRBD2 matches 7 bases. The ends lost 4 bases at V and 2 bases at J; junction bases unmatched: 16. The CDR3 spans 18 residues. CDR1 is GTSNPN, CDR2 SVGIG, per germline (reference sequence). The CDR3 reads CAWIAPLGTTRNTGELFF. CDR3 DNA: TGTGCCTGGATCGCTCCCCTCGGGACTACCCGAAACACCGGGGAGCTGTTTTTT.

V usage is TRBV7-8 and J usage is TRBJ1-4; the match to TRBD1 covers 10 bases. Trimming cost V 5 bases and J 7 bases; bases outside gene matches: 1. The germline gives CDR1 SGHVS, CDR2 FQNEAQ. This CDR3 is built from 13 residues. CDR3 amino acids: CASSRTGGEKLFF. In DNA, the CDR3 is TGTGCCAGCAGCCGGACAGGGGGTGAAAAACTGTTTTTT.

This clone was detected a few times. The genes are TRBV5-6 and TRBJ1-2; D possibly corresponds to TRBD1 (6 bases). Per the germline V gene, CDR1 is SGHDT and CDR2 is YYEEEE. This CDR3 comprises 12 residues. The ends were cut back, 4 bases at V and 3 bases at J, with 7 bases in the middle. CDR3 protein: CASSEGDYGYTF. The DNA of the CDR3 is TGTGCCAGCAGCGAGGGGGACTATGGCTACACCTTC.

This clone turned up a few times. This CDR3 is CASSLEVAGGSSYEQYF. The CDR3 bases are TGTGCCAGCAGCTTGGAGGTAGCGGGAGGGAGCTCCTACGAGCAGTACTTC. The chain has TRBV5-6 and TRBJ2-7, with TRBD2 identical over 11 bases. The CDR3 sequence is 17 residues long. J was trimmed by 0 bases and V by 0 bases; bases with no gene match: 5. Germline CDR1 and CDR2: SGHDT and YYEEEE.

This clone was seen just once. V gene TRBV7-8 combines with J gene TRBJ2-6; D possibly corresponds to TRBD1 (6 bases). V gave up 5 bases and J gave up 1 base, with 18 bases separating them. Germline lookup yields CDR1 SGHVS and CDR2 FQNEAQ. The CDR3 runs to 18 residues. The CDR3 DNA is TGTGCCAGCAGCACCCCGTTTGGACAGCTTTCTGGGGCCAACGTCCTGACTTTC. This gives the protein CASSTPFGQLSGANVLTF.

The CDR3 is CASSKNQGDQPQHF. CDR3 sequence (DNA): TGTGCCAGCTCAAAAAACCAGGGCGATCAGCCCCAGCATTTT. The chain couples TRBV18 to TRBJ1-5; a weak D match, TRBD1 (5 bases). The V gene's germline CDR1 is KGHSH and CDR2 LQKENI. Trimming took off 5 bases at V and 5 bases at J, with 13 bases between the two ends. This CDR3 has 14 amino acids.

This clone was counted once. Mismatch with germline at one junction end may stem from a read error. V is TRBV7-7 and J is TRBJ2-7; perhaps TRBD1 as D (5 bases). CDR1 SSHAT and CDR2 FNYEAQ come from the germline V gene (reference sequence). There are 13 residues in the CDR3. The CDR3 DNA follows: TGTGCTAGCAGCTCGACAGATACCTACGAGCAGTACTTC. Encoded protein: CASSSTDTYEQYF.

This sequence joins TRBV5-1 and TRBJ2-1; D may be TRBD1 (6 bases). This CDR3 region has 14 residues. With 3 bases removed from V and 2 bases from J, the gap between germline ends came to 9 bases. In germline, CDR1 is SGHRS, CDR2 YFSETQ. The CDR3 DNA follows: TGCGCCAGCAGCTCAGGGGAGACCTACAATGAGCAGTTCTTC. Translation gives CASSSGETYNEQFF.

The V gene is TRBV29-1, the J gene TRBJ1-1; D may be TRBD1 (6 bases). Germline CDR1 reads SQVTM; CDR2 reads ANQGSEA. Trimming took 6 bases from V and 4 from J, leaving 15 bases between them. CDR3 size: 13 residues. Here the CDR3 reads CSVDTGWSTEAFF. The CDR3, as DNA: TGCAGCGTAGATACAGGGTGGTCCACTGAAGCTTTCTTT.

This clone was observed a few times. CDR3 residues: CASSLTSVRSTDTQYF. In DNA, the CDR3 is TGTGCCAGCAGCCTGACTAGCGTTAGAAGCACAGATACGCAGTATTTT. This chain links TRBV5-6 with TRBJ2-3; 8 bases agree with TRBD2. Germline CDR1 SGHDT, CDR2 YYEEEE. The V gene end was trimmed by 4 bases and the J gene end by 0 bases; junction bases not matched to a gene: 7. This CDR3 contains 16 residues.

The rearrangement uses TRBV2 and TRBJ1-4; D might be TRBD1 (5 bases). CDR1 and CDR2 (germline): SNHLY, FYNNEI. Trimming cost V 4 bases and J 4 bases, with 13 bases left between them. The CDR3 totals 15 residues. The CDR3 reads CASSVGGVGNEKLFF. The CDR3 nucleotides are TGTGCCAGCAGTGTGGGGGGTGTCGGTAATGAAAAACTGTTTTTT.

In this sample, this clone turned up once. V usage is TRBV6-1 and J usage is TRBJ1-5, with D possibly matching TRBD1 (5 bases). Germline assignment: CDR1 MNHNS and CDR2 SASEGT. The V and J ends lost 8 bases and 7 bases respectively, with 12 bases between them. The CDR3 loop spans 12 amino acids. The CDR3 nucleotides read TGTGCCAGCGTCGCAAGGGGCCAGCCCCAGCATTTT. Protein sequence: CASVARGQPQHF.

This clone was counted only a few times. This rearrangement joins TRBV9 to TRBJ2-1; the D is unclear. The V gene's germline CDR1 is SGDLS and CDR2 YYNGEE. The CDR3 has 16 residues. Trimming took 3 bases from V and 0 from J, leaving 13 bases between them. Here the CDR3 DNA reads TGTGCCAGCAGCGCCCTTGGCGGAAGCTCCTACAATGAGCAGTTCTTC. Encoded protein: CASSALGGSSYNEQFF.

The rearrangement uses TRBV7-2 and TRBJ2-3; TRBD2 aligns across 16 bases. The CDR3 has 18 residues. CDR1 is SGHTA, CDR2 FQGNSA, per germline. The CDR3 spells CVSAGTSGRGPSTDTQYF. The CDR3 coding sequence is TGTGTTTCCGCCGGGACTAGCGGGAGGGGACCTAGCACAGATACGCAGTATTTT.

This chain links TRBV10-2 with TRBJ2-2, with D perhaps matching TRBD2 (6 bases). The germline gives CDR1 WSHSY, CDR2 SAAADI. The CDR3 covers 15 residues. Trimming stripped 4 bases from V and 4 bases from J, with 13 bases between. The CDR3 region is CASSGRESGTGELFF. CDR3 DNA: TGCGCCAGCAGTGGGCGGGAAAGTGGCACCGGGGAGCTGTTTTTT.